This entry lists 10 T cell receptor beta chains sequenced from one sample in a study of identical twins. Via MiXCR, TCRdb re-called the 5' RACE reads, giving one row per CDR3 protein. The table lists about 250,000 distinct CDR3 sequences, about 9% of them singletons. These data also featured in a second study, about yellow fever vaccine responses in identical twins.

The source material was CD8+ T cells sorted from blood. These receptors were collected from a woman aged 18-35 years in good health.

The chain has TRBV9 and TRBJ1-4; TRBD1 matches at 9 bases. Germline lookup yields CDR1 SGDLS and CDR2 YYNGEE. This CDR3 comprises 15 residues. Trimming took 3 bases from V and 7 from J; bases not matched to a gene: 7. The CDR3 loop reads CASSESGTGSEKLFF. CDR3 DNA sequence: TGTGCCAGCAGCGAATCCGGGACAGGGAGTGAAAAACTGTTTTTT.

This clonotype appeared a few times. The chain uses TRBV7-8 and TRBJ2-5; the D is unclear. This CDR3 has 14 amino acids. Germline values: CDR1 SGHVS, CDR2 FQNEAQ. V was shortened by 2 bases and J by 5 bases, with 12 bases between the two germline ends. The CDR3 spells CASSLISARETQYF. DNA for the CDR3: TGTGCCAGCAGCTTAATCTCTGCACGGGAGACCCAGTACTTC.

V is TRBV20-1 and J is TRBJ2-7; TRBD1 agrees at 7 bases. Germline CDR1 is DFQATT and CDR2 is SNEGSKA (reference sequence). This CDR3 is built from 15 residues. The ends lost 5 bases at V and 6 bases at J; junction bases unmatched: 16. CDR3 nucleotide sequence: TGCAGTGCTGTACCGGACTTCTCTTCAGGGGGCGAGCAGTACTTC. It is translated as CSAVPDFSSGGEQYF.

This clonotype was seen a handful of times. The V and J genes are TRBV20-1 and TRBJ2-5, with 11 bases that match TRBD2. Germline loops: CDR1 DFQATT, CDR2 SNEGSKA (reference sequence). This CDR3 has 14 residues. V was clipped by 1 base and J by 7 bases; unmatched bases: 5. CDR3 sequence (DNA): TGCAGTGCTAGAGGACTAGCGGGGTCCAGGACCCAGTACTTC. This sequence encodes CSARGLAGSRTQYF.

This clonotype was counted at least ten times. The J gene is TRBJ2-5, the V gene TRBV3-1; 11 nucleotides match TRBD2. Germline V gene sequence: CDR1 LGHDT, CDR2 YNNKEL (reference sequence). V trimming: 6 bases; J trimming: 0 bases; junction bases outside the gene matches: 12. CDR3 length equals 18 residues. The CDR3 DNA follows: TGTGCCAGCAGTCGATCCGGGACTAGCGGATGGTACCAAGAGACCCAGTACTTC. Amino acid sequence: CASSRSGTSGWYQETQYF.

The chain recombines TRBV29-1 with TRBJ2-7; 7 bases are a match to TRBD1. Germline lookup yields CDR1 SQVTM and CDR2 ANQGSEA. V lost 0 bases to trimming and J lost 2 bases; unmatched junction nucleotides: 19. This CDR3 is 19 amino acids long. CDR3 sequence (DNA): TGCAGCGTTGAAGATTACGGGTTAACAGGGGCCGGCCTGACCTACGAGCAGTACTTC. It codes for CSVEDYGLTGAGLTYEQYF.

The sample holds a few counts of this clonotype. V is TRBV20-1 and J is TRBJ1-5, with 8 bases aligning to TRBD1. There are 15 residues in the CDR3. Germline assignment: CDR1 DFQATT and CDR2 SNEGSKA (reference sequence). The V segment lost 6 bases and the J segment 11 bases; nucleotides outside the gene matches: 18. The CDR3 is CSAKSGDRNIWSQHF. Here the CDR3 DNA reads TGCAGTGCGAAATCCGGGGACAGGAATATCTGGTCCCAGCATTTT.

This clonotype was found many times. The gene calls are TRBV7-2 and TRBJ2-7, with TRBD1 matching over 8 bases. Per germline, CDR1 SGHTA and CDR2 FQGNSA. The CDR3 covers 14 residues. With V trimmed by 4 bases and J by 3 bases, 5 bases remained unmatched. CDR3 DNA sequence: TGTGCCAGCAGCTGGGGCAGGGGGCTCTACGAGCAGTACTTC. Translated, it gives CASSWGRGLYEQYF.

This clonotype was seen many times. V usage is TRBV29-1 and J usage is TRBJ2-7; 8 bases line up with TRBD2. Germline lookup yields CDR1 SQVTM and CDR2 ANQGSEA. The CDR3 length is 14 residues. V trimming: 4 bases; J trimming: 6 bases; junction bases outside the gene matches: 11. The CDR3 is CSVADPRREVEQYF. In DNA form, the CDR3 reads TGCAGCGTTGCTGACCCTCGGCGGGAGGTCGAGCAGTACTTC.

The genes are TRBV27 and TRBJ2-7, with TRBD1 identical over 8 bases. CDR1 is MNHEY and CDR2 is SMNVEV in the germline V gene (reference sequence). Trimming took 7 bases from V and 3 from J; bases not matched to a gene: 8. This CDR3 region has 14 residues. CDR3 sequence reads: CASKDRTGYYEQYF. The CDR3 DNA reads as TGTGCCAGCAAGGACCGGACAGGGTACTACGAGCAGTACTTC.